Listed here are 31 T cell receptor beta chains from one sample, sequenced in a study of control samples from healthy donors and cancer patients. Assay: immunoSEQ multiplex PCR; the TCRdb copy retains only in-frame clones and omits some. The table shows 110,000 to 150,000 clones, with around 90% occurring only once. Specimen: blood. The receptors were sampled from a man in his thirties or forties in good health.

The rearrangement uses TRBV28 and TRBJ2-7, with a possible D match to TRBD1 (5 bases). The germline V and J ends were trimmed by 1 base and 4 bases, with 11 bases remaining between them. CDR3 length equals 14 residues. Germline V CDR1 and CDR2: MDHEN, SYDVKM. CDR3: CASSLSFQGYEQYF. In DNA form, the CDR3 reads TGTGCCAGCAGTTTATCGTTTCAGGGTTACGAGCAGTACTTC.

The sample holds a few counts of this clone. This chain's CDR3 is CASTLEGVGYTF. The DNA for the CDR3 is TGTGCCAGTACCCTGGAGGGGGTTGGCTACACCTTC. The chain combines TRBV19 with TRBJ1-2; D possibly corresponds to TRBD1 (6 bases). In germline, CDR1 is LNHDA, CDR2 SQIVND (reference sequence). The germline V and J ends were trimmed by 7 bases and 7 bases, with 13 bases remaining between them. CDR3 length: 12 amino acids.

The chain joins TRBV27 to TRBJ2-4; the D gene could be TRBD1 or TRBD2 (6 bases each). This CDR3 contains 14 residues. Trimming took 7 bases from V and 5 from J, leaving 15 bases between them. Germline-derived CDR1 and CDR2 are MNHEY and SMNVEV (reference sequence). The CDR3: CASTARRGENIQYF. The CDR3 DNA is TGTGCCAGCACCGCTAGGAGGGGGGAAAACATTCAGTACTTC.

The rearrangement links TRBV2 to TRBJ2-7; D is ambiguous. Germline CDR1 and CDR2: SNHLY and FYNNEI. The CDR3 runs 15 residues. Trimming shortened V by 1 base and J by 3 bases, and 13 bases separated the two germline ends. The CDR3 DNA reads as TGTGCCAGCAGTGAAGAACGGACCCCCAGCTACGAGCAGTACTTC. It codes for CASSEERTPSYEQYF.

This clone has only a few counts. The chain joins TRBV25-1 to TRBJ2-1; 12 positions agree with TRBD2. With 7 bases clipped from V and 12 bases from J, the junction kept 16 bases outside the gene matches. This CDR3 is built from 16 residues. CDR1 is MGHDK, CDR2 SYGVNS, per germline. CDR3 residues: CASTAGGLAGPQGQFF. Here the CDR3 DNA reads TGTGCCAGCACTGCAGGTGGACTAGCGGGACCCCAGGGGCAGTTCTTC.

The chain uses TRBV30 and TRBJ1-2; D may be TRBD1 (5 bases). CDR1 and CDR2 (germline): GTSNPN, SVGIG (reference sequence). The CDR3 length is 16 residues. Trimming stripped 1 base from V and 0 bases from J, with 15 bases between. The CDR3 DNA is TGTGCCTGGAGTGGCGAGTCAGGGTTTCCTAACTATGGCTACACCTTC. This gives the protein CAWSGESGFPNYGYTF.

The table lists this clone with a count of one. The genes are TRBV15 and TRBJ1-5; TRBD1 agrees at 9 bases. Germline V gene sequence: CDR1 LNHNV, CDR2 YYDKDF (reference sequence). Trimming took 5 bases from V and 0 from J; bases not matched to a gene: 14. This CDR3 contains 19 residues. The CDR3 DNA follows: TGTGCCACCAGCCTTGGACAGGGGCGGGGGGTCTATAGCAATCAGCCCCAGCATTTT. Amino acids: CATSLGQGRGVYSNQPQHF.

The chain couples TRBV6-5 to TRBJ1-1; TRBD1 matches at 8 bases. The CDR3 loop spans 15 amino acids. V dropped 9 bases and J dropped 1; count of bases not matched to a gene: 10. The germline V gene encodes CDR1 MNHEY and CDR2 SVGAGI. The CDR3 coding sequence is TGTGCCAGGCTTCACTACAGGGGGAGGAACACTGAAGCTTTCTTT. Translating it yields CARLHYRGRNTEAFF.

The rearrangement joins TRBV15 to TRBJ2-6; no reliable D call. CDR1 and CDR2 (germline): LNHNV, YYDKDF (reference sequence). The CDR3 runs to 15 residues. V lost 0 bases to trimming and J lost 1 base, with 4 bases between them. This CDR3 is CATSREGSGANVLTF. The CDR3 DNA reads as TGTGCCACCAGCAGAGAAGGGTCTGGGGCCAACGTCCTGACTTTC.

This rearrangement joins TRBV19 to TRBJ2-2, with unresolved D. The CDR3 runs 17 residues. The ends were cut back, 3 bases at V and 4 bases at J, with 18 bases in the middle. Germline loops: CDR1 LNHDA, CDR2 SQIVND (reference sequence). The CDR3 reads CASSIRSRPRGTGELFF. The CDR3 DNA reads as TGTGCCAGTAGTATTAGGAGTCGGCCTCGTGGCACCGGGGAGCTGTTTTTT.

The V gene is TRBV19, the J gene TRBJ2-6; D is unclear. Germline assignment: CDR1 LNHDA and CDR2 SQIVND (reference sequence). CDR3 length: 17 amino acids. Trimming took off 5 bases at V and 0 bases at J, with 14 bases between the two ends. DNA of the CDR3: TGTGCCAGTAGTCCCCCTCACGGAACCTCTGGGGCCAACGTCCTGACTTTC. Translating gives CASSPPHGTSGANVLTF.

This sequence joins TRBV19 and TRBJ1-2, with D possibly matching TRBD1 (5 bases). Germline lookup yields CDR1 LNHDA and CDR2 SQIVND (reference sequence). Trimming pared 1 base from V and 3 bases from J, leaving 9 bases between. This CDR3 is 14 amino acids long. The CDR3 loop reads CASSIVGTDYGYTF. CDR3 in DNA: TGTGCCAGTAGTATAGTGGGGACGGACTATGGCTACACCTTC. Filled out from reference TRBV19 and TRBJ1-2, the complete variable domain reads DGGITQSPKYLFRKEGQNVTLSCEQNLNHDAMYWYRQDPGQGLRLIYYSQIVNDFQKGDIAEGYSVSREKKESFPLTVTSAQKNPTAFYLCASSIVGTDYGYTFGSGTRLTVV.

The chain uses TRBV2 and TRBJ2-1; 10 bases map to TRBD1. The length of the CDR3 is 17 residues. V dropped 1 base and J dropped 5; count of bases not matched to a gene: 8. In germline, CDR1 is SNHLY, CDR2 FYNNEI. Here the CDR3 reads CASSEGQGARRNNEQFF. CDR3 nucleotide sequence: TGTGCCAGCAGTGAAGGACAGGGGGCTCGGAGAAACAATGAGCAGTTCTTC.

The rearrangement links TRBV6-5 to TRBJ1-4; D possibly corresponds to TRBD1 (6 bases). The germline CDR1 and CDR2 sequences are MNHEY and SVGAGI. V lost 3 bases and J lost 8, with 10 bases in between. The CDR3 is made up of 13 amino acids. In DNA form, the CDR3 reads TGTGCCAGCAGTTATCAGGGGCGGGAAAAACTGTTTTTT. Translation: CASSYQGREKLFF.

The chain has TRBV5-5 and TRBJ2-1; D uncertain. The V gene lost 0 bases and the J gene lost 7 bases, with 17 bases spanning the gap. CDR1 and CDR2 from the germline V gene are SGHKS and YYEKEE (reference sequence). The CDR3 consists of 16 residues. The CDR3 DNA is TGTGCCAGCAGCTTGGCGGTCACGAGAACGGTTAATGAGCAGTTCTTC. It specifies CASSLAVTRTVNEQFF.

This sequence joins TRBV6-1 and TRBJ1-4; TRBD1 agrees at 8 bases. Germline CDR1 and CDR2: MNHNS and SASEGT. Trimming took 1 base from V and 8 from J; bases not matched to a gene: 9. The CDR3 consists of 16 residues. The chain's CDR3 is CASSEEGRGRAEKLFF. The CDR3 region has the DNA TGTGCCAGCAGTGAAGAAGGCAGGGGGCGGGCAGAAAAACTGTTTTTT.

The chain is built from TRBV28 and TRBJ2-4, with TRBD2 matching over 14 bases. The CDR3 is 17 residues long. CDR1 is MDHEN, CDR2 SYDVKM, per germline. The V segment lost 3 bases and the J segment 4 bases; nucleotides outside the gene matches: 5. CDR3 region: CASSFNGLAGGKNIQYF. The CDR3 DNA follows: TGTGCCAGCAGTTTTAATGGACTAGCGGGGGGAAAAAACATTCAGTACTTC.

The rearrangement joins TRBV18 to TRBJ1-1; TRBD1 matches 8 bases. The CDR3 covers 14 residues. The V segment lost 6 bases and the J segment 2 bases; nucleotides outside the gene matches: 5. Germline loops: CDR1 KGHSH, CDR2 LQKENI. CDR3 loop: CASSSGQGNTEAFF. CDR3 coding DNA: TGTGCCAGCTCGTCAGGACAGGGAAACACTGAAGCTTTCTTT.

The chain employs TRBV27 and TRBJ1-3; no reliable D call. Trimming took off 7 bases at V and 0 bases at J, with 4 bases between the two ends. CDR3 length: 12 amino acids. CDR1 and CDR2 from the germline V gene are MNHEY and SMNVEV (reference sequence). DNA for the CDR3: TGTGCCAGCACTCGCTCTGGAAACACCATATATTTT. Its protein is CASTRSGNTIYF.

This chain uses TRBV6-5 with TRBJ1-3; D gene uncertain. The germline gives CDR1 MNHEY, CDR2 SVGAGI. The CDR3 runs to 14 residues. V was cut by 5 bases and J by 2 bases, with 10 bases left in between. The CDR3 loop is CASSNYFTGNTIYF. CDR3 coding DNA: TGTGCCAGCAGTAATTATTTTACTGGAAACACCATATATTTT.

The chain uses TRBV4-1 and TRBJ2-1, with TRBD2 matching over 12 bases. The ends lost 0 bases at V and 6 bases at J; junction bases unmatched: 6. Germline V CDR1 and CDR2: MGHRA, YSYEKL. CDR3 length: 17 amino acids. CDR3 nucleotides: TGCGCCAGCAGCCAAGAGTCTACTAGCGGGGGGCTCAATGAGCAGTTCTTC. Protein: CASSQESTSGGLNEQFF.

The chain recombines TRBV6-5 with TRBJ2-2; possible D gene TRBD2, 6 bases. The CDR3 is 14 residues long. Germline V lookup: CDR1 MNHEY, CDR2 SVGAGI. V lost 7 bases and J lost 1, with 10 bases in between. CDR3 nucleotide sequence: TGTGCCAGCATGCTAGCGATGAACACCGGGGAGCTGTTTTTT. It yields the protein CASMLAMNTGELFF.

J is TRBJ1-2 and V is TRBV27; 8 nucleotides agree with TRBD1. The germline V gene encodes CDR1 MNHEY and CDR2 SMNVEV (reference sequence). J lost 5 bases, V lost 4 bases, and 6 bases had no gene match. The length of the CDR3 is 14 residues. The CDR3, as DNA: TGTGCCAGCAGTTCCAACAGGGGGTGGTATGGCTACACCTTC. Its protein product is CASSSNRGWYGYTF.

This clone was seen more than once but under ten times. The chain couples TRBV7-9 to TRBJ1-2; weak D call: TRBD1 (5 bases). This CDR3 has 14 residues. Looked up from germline, CDR1 is SEHNR and CDR2 is FQNEAQ (reference sequence). Trimming shortened V by 1 base and J by 7 bases, and 13 bases separated the two germline ends. CDR3 region: CASSLGAGGSGYTF. In DNA form, the CDR3 reads TGTGCCAGCAGCTTAGGGGCGGGGGGAAGTGGCTACACCTTC.

The sample holds one count of this clone. This chain connects TRBV3-1 (or the pseudogene TRBV3-2) to TRBJ2-7; TRBD1 aligns across 8 bases. J was trimmed by 3 bases and V by 4 bases; bases with no gene match: 8. The CDR3 is 15 amino acids. Germline loops: CDR1 LGHDT, CDR2 YNNKEL (reference sequence). CDR3 nucleotide sequence: TGTGCCAGCAGCCTTACCGGGACAGGACTCTACGAGCAGTACTTC. Translation gives CASSLTGTGLYEQYF.

The chain is built from TRBV6-4 and TRBJ1-4, with 7 bases aligning to TRBD1. This CDR3 has 11 residues. The germline V gene has CDR1 MRHNA and CDR2 SNTAGT. With 4 bases clipped from V and 16 bases from J, the junction kept 6 bases outside the gene matches. In DNA, the CDR3 is TGTGCCAGCAGTGGTGGACAGGCGCGGTTTTTT. Residues: CASSGGQARFF.

The chain combines TRBV27 with TRBJ1-2; 9 bases align to TRBD1. Germline CDR1 MNHEY, CDR2 SMNVEV (reference sequence). The V and J ends lost 2 bases and 3 bases, in that order; junction bases with no gene match: 4. This CDR3 spans 15 amino acids. CDR3 nucleotide sequence: TGTGCCAGCAGTTTAGTGGGGACAGGGTACTATGGCTACACCTTC. It encodes CASSLVGTGYYGYTF.

This chain joins TRBV7-3 and TRBJ1-2; D is uncertain. Germline V gives CDR1 SGHTA, CDR2 FQGTGA. The CDR3 length is 17 residues. Trimming left V 5 bases short and J 0 bases short, with 19 bases between. The CDR3 region has the DNA TGTGCCAGCAGCACCCACTACGGCCAGAGAGCTAACTATGGCTACACCTTC. Residues: CASSTHYGQRANYGYTF. The whole variable domain, remainder taken from reference TRBV7-3 and TRBJ1-2, is GAGVSQTPSNKVTEKGKYVELRCDPISGHTALYWYRQSLGQGPEFLIYFQGTGAADDSGLPNDRFFAVRPEGSVSTLKIQRTERGDSAVYLCASSTHYGQRANYGYTFGSGTRLTVV.

The V and J genes are TRBV2 and TRBJ2-5; the match to TRBD1 covers 8 bases. CDR3 size: 15 residues. Looked up from germline, CDR1 is SNHLY and CDR2 is FYNNEI. V lost 5 bases and J lost 5; bases outside the gene matches: 10. In DNA form, the CDR3 reads TGTGCCAGCAGTCGGACAGGGCCGGCTGGGGAGACCCAGTACTTC. Encoded protein: CASSRTGPAGETQYF.

The CDR3 is CASSPGTGLYSGANVLTF. As DNA, the CDR3 is TGTGCCAGCAGTCCCGGGACAGGGCTTTATTCTGGGGCCAACGTCCTGACTTTC. The rearrangement joins TRBV9 to TRBJ2-6; 9 bases map to TRBD1. The CDR3 totals 18 residues. CDR1 SGDLS and CDR2 YYNGEE come from the germline V gene. The V segment lost 5 bases and the J segment 1 base; nucleotides outside the gene matches: 10.

The chain has TRBV12-3 or TRBV12-4 and TRBJ2-5; D gene uncertain. The CDR3 is 13 amino acids. Trimming took 0 bases from V and 3 from J, leaving 5 bases between them. CDR3 bases: TGTGCCAGCAGTTTAGCGAGGAAAGAGACCCAGTACTTC. This translates into CASSLARKETQYF.